One sample yielded the 6 T cell receptor beta chains listed below, sequenced in a study of blood T cell repertoires in COVID-19. TCRdb's table, derived via immunoSEQ multiplex PCR, lists solely in-frame clones and lacks some. The sample includes some 270,000 clones, around 85% of them seen just once. Sequencing used peripheral blood. The receptor source for this set is a human donor with COVID-19, enrolled during active disease. The donor label of this sample is uncertain.

The chain uses TRBV6-5 and TRBJ1-6; D perhaps matches TRBD1 (5 bases). Germline CDR1 reads MNHEY; CDR2 reads SVGAGI. The CDR3 runs to 14 residues. The V gene lost 4 bases and the J gene lost 10 bases, with 14 bases spanning the gap. CDR3 loop: CASSSTGAGSPLHF. The CDR3 nucleotides read TGTGCCAGCAGTTCCACCGGGGCGGGGTCACCCCTCCACTTT.

V and J are TRBV28 and TRBJ1-6, with 7 bases fitting TRBD1. CDR1 and CDR2 from the germline V gene are MDHEN and SYDVKM. The V and J ends lost 3 bases and 7 bases, in that order; junction bases with no gene match: 6. The length of the CDR3 is 15 residues. In DNA form, the CDR3 reads TGTGCCAGCAGTTTCGCGGGACAGCAAAATTCACCCCTCCACTTT. Amino acids: CASSFAGQQNSPLHF.

The chain links TRBV5-1 to TRBJ2-1, with 9 bases fitting TRBD1. This CDR3 is 17 amino acids long. The germline gives CDR1 SGHRS, CDR2 YFSETQ. Trimming at V came to 7 bases and at J to 0 bases, leaving 11 bases not matched to a gene. The CDR3 sequence: CASRDRAQTSSYNEQFF. The CDR3 DNA follows: TGCGCCAGCCGGGACAGGGCCCAAACAAGCTCCTACAATGAGCAGTTCTTC.

This chain uses TRBV19 with TRBJ1-6; D may be TRBD1 (5 bases). This CDR3 has 13 residues. The germline V gene has CDR1 LNHDA and CDR2 SQIVND (reference sequence). The V end was cut by 7 bases, the J end by 9 bases, with 13 bases between. CDR3 in DNA: TGTGCCAGTACTCCAGGGAACCTTTCACCCCTCCACTTT. Translation gives CASTPGNLSPLHF. Full variable domain (outside the CDR3, taken from reference TRBV19 and TRBJ1-6): DGGITQSPKYLFRKEGQNVTLSCEQNLNHDAMYWYRQDPGQGLRLIYYSQIVNDFQKGDIAEGYSVSREKKESFPLTVTSAQKNPTAFYLCASTPGNLSPLHFGNGTRLTVT.

This rearrangement joins TRBV2 to TRBJ1-1; 7 bases match TRBD1. V dropped 5 bases and J dropped 4; count of bases not matched to a gene: 13. The germline V gene encodes CDR1 SNHLY and CDR2 FYNNEI. This CDR3 spans 16 amino acids. CDR3 in DNA: TGTGCCAGCAGTCCTCAGGGGGGCCAGGGCGGCACTGAAGCTTTCTTT. Its translation is CASSPQGGQGGTEAFF. Drawing the rest from reference TRBV2 and TRBJ1-1, the complete variable domain is EPEVTQTPSHQVTQMGQEVILRCVPISNHLYFYWYRQILGQKVEFLVSFYNNEISEKSEIFDDQFSVERPDGSNFTLKIRSTKLEDSAMYFCASSPQGGQGGTEAFFGQGTRLTVV.

This chain connects TRBV28 to TRBJ1-2; unclear D gene. V gave up 3 bases and J gave up 5 bases, with 13 bases separating them. CDR1 and CDR2 (germline): MDHEN, SYDVKM. This CDR3 has 14 residues. The CDR3 nucleotides read TGTGCCAGCAGTTTGTACGGGGAGGCTTATGGCTACACCTTC. Translation: CASSLYGEAYGYTF.